The 15 T cell receptor beta chains given below trace back to one sample, sequenced in a study of T cell changes during pregnancy in multiple sclerosis. Sequencing was performed with immunoSEQ multiplex PCR; in TCRdb, only in-frame clones are kept and a portion is missing. The table lists roughly 61,000 clones, about 87% of them singletons. The sequencing here drew on peripheral blood, taken in the first trimester of pregnancy. The receptors here all came from a female donor in good health, enrolled as a control in a pregnancy study.

The rearrangement joins TRBV4-3 to TRBJ2-1, with 7 bases fitting TRBD2. V lost 5 bases and J lost 2; bases outside the gene matches: 3. CDR1 and CDR2 from the germline V gene are LGHNA and YSLEER. The CDR3 sequence is 14 residues long. Written as DNA, the CDR3 is TGCGCCAGCAGCTCTAGCGGTACCTACAATGAGCAGTTCTTC. This sequence encodes CASSSSGTYNEQFF.

The chain links TRBV6-5 to TRBJ1-2; 9 nucleotides match TRBD1. This CDR3 contains 14 residues. Losses at the gene ends were 6 bases for V and 0 bases for J; bases not matched to a gene: 2. Per the germline V gene, CDR1 is MNHEY and CDR2 is SVGAGI. In nucleotides, the CDR3 is TGTGCCAGCAGGAGACAGGGGGCTAACTATGGCTACACCTTC. Translating gives CASRRQGANYGYTF.

Only one count was recorded for this clone. The rearrangement links TRBV11-3 to TRBJ2-2; TRBD2 matches 7 bases. The length of the CDR3 is 16 residues. V trimming: 5 bases; J trimming: 2 bases; junction bases outside the gene matches: 8. Germline V lookup: CDR1 SGHNT, CDR2 YENEEA. In nucleotides, the CDR3 is TGTGCCAGCAGCGGCCGGGGAGGGGTAAACACCGGGGAGCTGTTTTTT. It yields the protein CASSGRGGVNTGELFF. The full variable domain, in which reference TRBV11-3 and TRBJ2-2 provide the parts outside the CDR3, is EAGVVQSPRYKIIEKKQPVAFWCNPISGHNTLYWYLQNLGQGPELLIRYENEEAVDDSQLPKDRFSAERLKGVDSTLKIQPAELGDSAVYLCASSGRGGVNTGELFFGEGSRLTVL.

The rearrangement uses TRBV5-4 and TRBJ1-1; 8 bases line up with TRBD1. Looked up from germline, CDR1 is SGHNT and CDR2 is YYREEE (reference sequence). V shed 5 bases and J 11 bases; nucleotides not matched to a gene: 14. CDR3 size: 14 residues. CDR3 in DNA: TGTGCCAGCAGTTCACGTGGACAGGGAGGTTCTGCTTTCTTT. It encodes CASSSRGQGGSAFF.

The rearrangement joins TRBV14 to TRBJ2-7, with 7 bases aligning to TRBD1. CDR3 size: 16 residues. Unmatched junction bases numbered 7, after V lost 1 base and J lost 1 base. Looked up from germline, CDR1 is SGHDN and CDR2 is FVKESK. CDR3 sequence reads: CASSQGGGLRSYEQYF. The CDR3 bases are TGTGCCAGCAGCCAAGGAGGGGGCCTCAGGTCCTACGAGCAGTACTTC. Full variable domain (rest looked up from reference TRBV14 and TRBJ2-7): EAGVTQFPSHSVIEKGQTVTLRCDPISGHDNLYWYRRVMGKEIKFLLHFVKESKQDESGMPNNRFLAERTGGTYSTLKVQPAELEDSGVYFCASSQGGGLRSYEQYFGPGTRLTVT.

A single count supports this clone. The chain links TRBV7-3 to TRBJ2-5; the match to TRBD2 covers 9 bases. This CDR3 region has 16 residues. With 5 bases clipped from V and 4 bases from J, the junction kept 11 bases outside the gene matches. The V gene's germline CDR1 is SGHTA and CDR2 FQGTGA. CDR3 sequence (DNA): TGTGCCAGCAGCGATCGCGGGGGGGGTGGGAGAGAGACCCAGTACTTC. This sequence encodes CASSDRGGGGRETQYF.

This sequence joins TRBV27 and TRBJ1-2; possible D gene TRBD1, 6 bases. The CDR3 contains 15 residues. The germline V gene has CDR1 MNHEY and CDR2 SMNVEV (reference sequence). Trimming took 0 bases from V and 4 from J, leaving 12 bases between them. The CDR3 sequence: CASSLSMDSLYGYTF. The CDR3 nucleotides are TGTGCCAGCAGTTTATCGATGGACAGCCTCTATGGCTACACCTTC.

The chain is built from TRBV10-1 and TRBJ1-6; TRBD1 matches at 9 bases. CDR1 is WNHNN, CDR2 SYGVQD, per germline (reference sequence). The V and J ends lost 2 bases and 8 bases, in that order; junction bases with no gene match: 16. This CDR3 comprises 19 residues. The chain's CDR3 is CASSERTLQGAPTDSPLHF. The DNA of the CDR3 is TGCGCCAGCAGTGAGCGCACTTTACAGGGGGCCCCAACTGATTCACCCCTCCACTTT.

This rearrangement joins TRBV5-1 to TRBJ1-1, with unresolved D. This CDR3 comprises 16 residues. V lost 0 bases, J lost 4 bases, and 16 bases lay in between. Per the germline V gene, CDR1 is SGHRS and CDR2 is YFSETQ. The CDR3 is CASSLASLGGGTEAFF. The CDR3 DNA sequence: TGCGCCAGCAGCTTGGCGAGCTTGGGAGGCGGCACTGAAGCTTTCTTT.

The rearrangement uses TRBV11-3 and TRBJ2-2; 7 bases map to TRBD1. J gave up 5 bases and V 2 bases, and 2 bases lay outside the gene matches. CDR3 length: 14 amino acids. Per the germline V gene, CDR1 is SGHNT and CDR2 is YENEEA. The CDR3 reads CASSLPRGTGELFF. The CDR3 bases are TGTGCCAGCAGCTTACCCAGGGGGACCGGGGAGCTGTTTTTT.

This chain joins TRBV9 and TRBJ2-7; TRBD2 matches at 8 bases. Losses at the gene ends were 4 bases for V and 3 bases for J; bases not matched to a gene: 6. The germline gives CDR1 SGDLS, CDR2 YYNGEE. This CDR3 has 14 amino acids. As DNA, the CDR3 is TGTGCCAGCAGCCCAAGCGGGGGTCTCTACGAGCAGTACTTC. Its translation is CASSPSGGLYEQYF.

The J gene is TRBJ2-5, the V gene TRBV5-1; the D gene is possibly TRBD1 (5 bases). The CDR3 has 14 residues. V dropped 4 bases and J dropped 1 base, with 11 bases sitting between them. Per the germline V gene, CDR1 is SGHRS and CDR2 is YFSETQ. CDR3 loop: CASSRSRAQETQYF. CDR3 nucleotides: TGCGCCAGCAGCCGAAGCAGGGCCCAAGAGACCCAGTACTTC.

The chain couples TRBV30 to TRBJ2-5; 12 nucleotides match TRBD2. Germline loops: CDR1 GTSNPN, CDR2 SVGIG (reference sequence). Unmatched junction bases numbered 7, after V lost 1 base and J lost 4 bases. The CDR3 sequence is 16 residues long. CDR3 sequence (DNA): TGTGCCTGGAGTGCGCTGACTAGCGGGGGTGGAGAGACCCAGTACTTC. Its translation: CAWSALTSGGGETQYF.

CDR3 DNA: TGTGCCAGCAGCCCACAGGGCGGGAACACTGAAGCTTTCTTT. This codes for CASSPQGGNTEAFF. The V and J genes are TRBV6-4 and TRBJ1-1; D may be TRBD1 (6 bases). From germline, CDR1 is MRHNA and CDR2 SNTAGT. This CDR3 comprises 14 residues. V lost 6 bases and J lost 1, with 12 bases in between.

This clone has only one observation. CDR3: CASSLVGTGGNEQFF. The CDR3 DNA is TGTGCCAGCAGCTTAGTAGGGACAGGGGGCAATGAGCAGTTCTTC. The rearrangement links TRBV11-3 to TRBJ2-1, with 11 bases aligning to TRBD1. In germline, CDR1 is SGHNT, CDR2 YENEEA. The CDR3 is 15 amino acids. Unmatched junction bases numbered 2, after V lost 1 base and J lost 6 bases.